The T cell receptor (beta chain) under discussion was sequenced for a study of T cell responses to AZD1222 COVID-19 vaccine. About the study: Pooled together were second doses at about 4 or about 12 weeks.

Germline V gives CDR1 MDHEN, CDR2 SYDVKM. Trimming took 8 bases from V and 2 from J, leaving 13 bases between them. The length of the CDR3 is 13 residues. Assay: immunoSEQ multiplex PCR; the TCRdb copy retains only in-frame clones and omits some. Found here are 95,000 to 100,000 clones, about 86% of them singletons; the top ten hold roughly 1.4%. General study results and limits: The sample set comprised mostly white British donors with more females, and clonal diversity was possibly underestimated. After the peak T cell response, and only then, were repertoires sampled.

Worth noting for this clone: Its target is not known.

The source is an adult in good health. J is TRBJ2-7 and V is TRBV28; D possibly uses TRBD1 or TRBD2 (5 bases each). The starting material was peripheral blood, obtained on day 0 of AZD1222 vaccination. CDR3 sequence: CASGARGPYEQYF. The DNA for the CDR3 is TGTGCCAGCGGGGCGAGAGGGCCCTACGAGCAGTACTTC.